Presented here are 22 T cell receptor beta chains from one specimen sequenced in a study of blood T cell repertoires in COVID-19. Using immunoSEQ multiplex PCR, the repertoire was profiled, and TCRdb retains in-frame clones only, with some absent. The sample has around 200,000 clones, about nine tenths seen once; the top ten hold approximately 7%. Sequenced: peripheral blood. These receptors were collected from a man aged 35-49 years with acute or convalescent COVID-19.

The chain uses TRBV24-1 and TRBJ2-7, with a weak D call TRBD1 (6 bases). The CDR3 runs 15 residues. V was trimmed by 2 bases and J by 2 bases, leaving 12 bases between them. Germline CDR1 is KGHDR and CDR2 is SFDVKD. Here the CDR3 DNA reads TGTGCCACCAGTGATTCGGGGACACCAACCTACGAGCAGTACTTC. It codes for CATSDSGTPTYEQYF.

Here the CDR3 reads CASGQVGTGISGANVLTF. CDR3 DNA sequence: TGTGCCAGCGGCCAGGTGGGGACAGGGATTTCTGGGGCCAACGTCCTGACTTTC. The rearrangement links TRBV7-9 to TRBJ2-6; 9 bases match TRBD1. CDR3 length equals 18 residues. Trimming took 8 bases from V and 1 from J; bases not matched to a gene: 12. The V gene's germline CDR1 is SEHNR and CDR2 FQNEAQ (reference sequence).

The chain employs TRBV6-6 and TRBJ2-5; TRBD2 matches at 10 bases. This CDR3 is built from 15 residues. CDR1 is MNHNY, CDR2 SVGAGI, per germline (reference sequence). Trimming removed 4 bases from V and 4 bases from J; junction bases left unmatched: 6. The CDR3 here is CASSWQRGGRETQYF. The CDR3 bases are TGTGCCAGCAGTTGGCAGCGGGGGGGCAGAGAGACCCAGTACTTC.

This sequence joins TRBV6-5 and TRBJ1-4, with D possibly being TRBD1 (5 bases). Trimming cost V 3 bases and J 3 bases, with 8 bases left between them. The CDR3 is 14 amino acids. Germline V gives CDR1 MNHEY, CDR2 SVGAGI. The CDR3 DNA follows: TGTGCCAGCAGTTATGACAGAGCTAATGAAAAACTGTTTTTT. It yields the protein CASSYDRANEKLFF.

This clone was picked up one time. The J gene is TRBJ1-4, the V gene TRBV7-6; no firm D call. CDR1 SGHVS and CDR2 FNYEAQ come from the germline V gene. The V end lost 3 bases, the J end lost 0 bases, and 11 bases lay between the germline ends. The CDR3 loop spans 16 amino acids. The CDR3 here is CASSLGGFATNEKLFF. In DNA form, the CDR3 reads TGTGCCAGCAGCTTGGGAGGGTTCGCAACTAATGAAAAACTGTTTTTT.

The V call is TRBV6-5, the J call TRBJ1-6; weak D call: TRBD1 (5 bases). CDR3 size: 14 residues. CDR1 is MNHEY, CDR2 SVGAGI, per germline. With 10 bases removed from V and 6 bases from J, the gap between germline ends came to 16 bases. The CDR3 region is CAIQDISRNSPLHF. CDR3 DNA sequence: TGTGCCATACAGGACATTTCCCGTAATTCACCCCTCCACTTT.

A word on this clone: Its ends do not fully match the called genes, so a read error is possible. CDR3 loop: CASSERGKNEKLFF. In DNA, the CDR3 is TGTGCAAGCAGTGAGAGGGGGAAGAATGAAAAACTGTTTTTT. V usage is TRBV2 and J usage is TRBJ1-4; a weak D match, TRBD1 (6 bases). CDR3 length: 14 residues. Germline lookup yields CDR1 SNHLY and CDR2 FYNNEI.

The chain is built from TRBV6-2 or TRBV6-3 and TRBJ2-7; D is unclear. Germline V lookup: CDR1 MNHEY, CDR2 SVGEGT. The V end was cut by 6 bases, the J end by 5 bases, with 8 bases between. The CDR3 runs to 11 residues. CDR3 DNA sequence: TGTGCCAGCAGCCCCAGAAACGAGCAGTACTTC. This sequence encodes CASSPRNEQYF.

This clone has only one observation. The CDR3 spells CATATALFSGNTIYF. CDR3 DNA sequence: TGCGCCACCGCGACAGCGCTATTCTCTGGAAACACCATATATTTT. This sequence joins TRBV10-2 and TRBJ1-3; the D gene is possibly TRBD1 (5 bases). Germline V gene data show CDR1 as WSHSY and CDR2 as SAAADI. Trimming stripped 10 bases from V and 0 bases from J, with 16 bases between. The CDR3 spans 15 residues.

The table lists this clone with many counts. V is TRBV13 and J is TRBJ2-3; no clear D gene. Germline V gives CDR1 PRHDT, CDR2 FYEKMQ (reference sequence). V was clipped by 1 base and J by 6 bases, with 5 bases between them. The CDR3 length is 12 residues. The CDR3 sequence: CASSLAKDTQYF. The CDR3 region has the DNA TGTGCCAGCAGCTTAGCTAAGGATACGCAGTATTTT. The full variable domain, rest sourced from reference TRBV13 and TRBJ2-3, is AAGVIQSPRHLIKEKRETATLKCYPIPRHDTVYWYQQGPGQDPQFLISFYEKMQSDKGSIPDRFSAQQFSDYHSELNMSSLELGDSALYFCASSLAKDTQYFGPGTRLTVL.

The gene calls are TRBV5-1 and TRBJ2-1; 9 bases agree with TRBD1. CDR1 SGHRS and CDR2 YFSETQ come from the germline V gene. V shed 0 bases, J shed 4 bases, and the junction held 5 bases outside the gene matches. The CDR3 has 16 residues. The CDR3 spells CASSLETGGVYNEQFF. The CDR3 region has the DNA TGCGCCAGCAGCTTGGAGACAGGGGGGGTTTACAATGAGCAGTTCTTC.

The chain recombines TRBV7-9 with TRBJ2-5, with TRBD2 as a possible D gene (6 bases). CDR3 length equals 15 residues. Germline V gene data show CDR1 as SEHNR and CDR2 as FQNEAQ (reference sequence). Trimming pared 7 bases from V and 2 bases from J, leaving 17 bases between. The CDR3 loop reads CASTPRWGDQETQYF. As DNA, the CDR3 is TGTGCCAGCACCCCCCGGTGGGGGGATCAAGAGACCCAGTACTTC.

This clone was counted only a few times. V is TRBV21-1 and J is TRBJ2-4; the D call in the table, TRBD2, was not verified against the DNA. TRBV21-1 is marked as a pseudogene. This CDR3 has 17 amino acids. CDR3 DNA: TGTGCCAGCAGCAAAGCTGTAGCCAACCTAGCCAAAAACATTCAGTACTTC. It yields the protein CASSKAVANLAKNIQYF.

The chain carries TRBV5-6 and TRBJ1-6; possible D gene TRBD1, 5 bases. CDR1 SGHDT and CDR2 YYEEEE come from the germline V gene. There are 16 residues in the CDR3. Trimming cost V 1 base and J 5 bases, with 13 bases left between them. CDR3 sequence: CASSLKAGLDNSPLHF. As DNA, the CDR3 is TGTGCCAGCAGCTTGAAAGCGGGACTCGATAATTCACCCCTCCACTTT.

The chain is built from TRBV27 and TRBJ2-7; 11 positions agree with TRBD1. The germline V gene encodes CDR1 MNHEY and CDR2 SMNVEV (reference sequence). This CDR3 is built from 14 residues. V shed 5 bases, J shed 5 bases, and the junction held 5 bases outside the gene matches. CDR3 in DNA: TGTGCCAGCAGTGTGGACAGGGGGCGCGACGAGCAGTACTTC. As protein: CASSVDRGRDEQYF.

The rearrangement joins TRBV29-1 to TRBJ1-2; 8 bases are a match to TRBD1. Trimming removed 6 bases from V and 3 bases from J; junction bases left unmatched: 9. Germline V gene sequence: CDR1 SQVTM, CDR2 ANQGSEA. This CDR3 region has 14 residues. The CDR3 loop reads CSVARQGIDYGYTF. The CDR3 DNA sequence: TGCAGCGTGGCAAGACAGGGGATTGACTATGGCTACACCTTC.

This sequence joins TRBV5-1 and TRBJ2-1; tentative D call: TRBD1 (6 bases). Germline V gene data show CDR1 as SGHRS and CDR2 as YFSETQ. The germline V and J ends were trimmed by 4 bases and 1 base, with 15 bases remaining between them. This CDR3 has 16 residues. The CDR3 nucleotides read TGCGCCAGCAGCCTCTATGTGGGGGCGTCCTACAATGAGCAGTTCTTC. Its protein is CASSLYVGASYNEQFF. The variable domain in full, completed from reference TRBV5-1 and TRBJ2-1, reads KAGVTQTPRYLIKTRGQQVTLSCSPISGHRSVSWYQQTPGQGLQFLFEYFSETQRNKGNFPGRFSGRQFSNSRSEMNVSTLELGDSALYLCASSLYVGASYNEQFFGPGTRLTVL.

The chain couples TRBV7-9 to TRBJ2-1; 10 bases match TRBD1. Germline loops: CDR1 SEHNR, CDR2 FQNEAQ (reference sequence). This CDR3 is built from 15 residues. Trimming took 5 bases from V and 4 from J; bases not matched to a gene: 5. In DNA, the CDR3 is TGTGCCAGCAGCCCTCGGACAGGGGGTTACAATGAGCAGTTCTTC. Translating gives CASSPRTGGYNEQFF.

The rearrangement uses TRBV19 and TRBJ1-1; maybe TRBD1 (5 bases). CDR1 and CDR2 (germline): LNHDA, SQIVND (reference sequence). V was pared by 6 bases and J by 0 bases, with 20 bases between. The CDR3 is 17 amino acids. This CDR3 is CASSPSDRGGMNTEAFF. The CDR3 DNA reads as TGTGCCAGTAGCCCCTCAGATCGTGGGGGGATGAACACTGAAGCTTTCTTT.

The rearrangement links TRBV4-3 to TRBJ1-2; D is unclear. CDR1 and CDR2 from the germline V gene are LGHNA and YSLEER. The CDR3 loop spans 12 amino acids. Trimming left V 3 bases short and J 1 base short, with 3 bases between. The CDR3: CASSHLNYGYTF. The CDR3 bases are TGCGCCAGCAGCCATCTTAACTATGGCTACACCTTC.

This chain connects TRBV5-1 to TRBJ1-1, with 7 bases that match TRBD1. Germline assignment: CDR1 SGHRS and CDR2 YFSETQ. This CDR3 region has 15 residues. The junction had 14 bases not matched to a gene; V was cut back by 7 bases and J by 5 bases. In DNA, the CDR3 is TGCGCCAGCTCTAGGGGGCGTACAGGGGAGACTGAAGCTTTCTTT. This gives the protein CASSRGRTGETEAFF.

The chain has TRBV28 and TRBJ1-5; a possible D gene is TRBD1 (5 bases). The CDR3 spans 16 residues. The V gene's germline CDR1 is MDHEN and CDR2 SYDVKM. Trimming pared 5 bases from V and 2 bases from J, leaving 16 bases between. The DNA for the CDR3 is TGTGCCAGCAGTCCACACCGCGGAGGGGGCAATCAGCCCCAGCATTTT. Translating it yields CASSPHRGGGNQPQHF.